These 4 T cell receptor beta chains originate from one sample sequenced in a study of blood T cell repertoires in COVID-19. The protocol was immunoSEQ multiplex PCR, while the TCRdb copy is restricted to in-frame clones and leaves out a portion. The sample yields some 250,000 clones, just under 90% seen once. Input material: PBMCs or T cells enriched from blood (not recorded which). The receptors were gathered from a woman aged 30 to 39 with acute COVID-19.

V gene TRBV29-1 combines with J gene TRBJ1-2; D might be TRBD1 (5 bases). The CDR3 sequence is 11 residues long. Per germline, CDR1 SQVTM and CDR2 ANQGSEA. CDR3 amino acids: CSVRDNYGYTF. In DNA, the CDR3 is TGCAGTGTCAGGGATAACTATGGCTACACCTTC.

J is TRBJ1-2 and V is TRBV5-6; TRBD1 matches 12 bases. Germline loops: CDR1 SGHDT, CDR2 YYEEEE. CDR3 length: 15 amino acids. V was pared by 6 bases and J by 8 bases, with 11 bases of the junction left unmatched. CDR3 coding DNA: TGTGCCAGCAACCCCCTGGGACAGGGGGCCTTAGGCTACACCTTC. This sequence encodes CASNPLGQGALGYTF.

The V and J genes are TRBV27 and TRBJ1-1; tentatively, D is TRBD1 (5 bases). With 4 bases removed from V and 4 bases from J, the gap between germline ends came to 10 bases. The CDR3 runs to 13 residues. Per the germline V gene, CDR1 is MNHEY and CDR2 is SMNVEV (reference sequence). The CDR3 DNA follows: TGTGCCAGCAGTTACCCCGGGGGCACTGAAGCTTTCTTT. Protein: CASSYPGGTEAFF.

The CDR3 loop is CSATNYEQYF. The CDR3 DNA reads TGCAGTGCTACCAACTACGAGCAGTACTTC. The chain links TRBV20-1 to TRBJ2-7; no definite D call. V was cut by 4 bases and J by 3 bases, with 4 bases left in between. Germline CDR1 reads DFQATT; CDR2 reads SNEGSKA (reference sequence). CDR3 length: 10 residues.